This TCR beta chain was captured by sequencing in a study of T cells after yellow fever vaccination. This clonotype was seen a handful of times. TCR cDNA, made by 5'RACE template switching, carried an added universal primer site and UMIs. MiXCR, applied by TCRdb to the 5' RACE reads, yields one record per CDR3 protein. This sample yields roughly 85,000 distinct CDR3 sequences, of which 13% are seen a single time; roughly 24% belongs to the top ten. The V gene end was trimmed by 9 bases and the J gene end by 8 bases; junction bases not matched to a gene: 7. Per germline, CDR1 KGHDR and CDR2 SFDVKD. The CDR3 contains 13 residues.

This TCR was sampled from a man younger than 35 who received the YFV17D yellow fever vaccine. The sample here was CD8+ T cells not binding an NS4B(214-222) dextramer, sorted from PBMCs, taken approximately 22 days after the first yellow fever vaccination. The rearrangement links TRBV24-1 to TRBJ2-3; 10 nucleotides match TRBD2. The CDR3 DNA reads as TGTGCCACCGGCCTAGCGGGGGCCAGTACGCAGTATTTT. The encoded protein is CATGLAGASTQYF.